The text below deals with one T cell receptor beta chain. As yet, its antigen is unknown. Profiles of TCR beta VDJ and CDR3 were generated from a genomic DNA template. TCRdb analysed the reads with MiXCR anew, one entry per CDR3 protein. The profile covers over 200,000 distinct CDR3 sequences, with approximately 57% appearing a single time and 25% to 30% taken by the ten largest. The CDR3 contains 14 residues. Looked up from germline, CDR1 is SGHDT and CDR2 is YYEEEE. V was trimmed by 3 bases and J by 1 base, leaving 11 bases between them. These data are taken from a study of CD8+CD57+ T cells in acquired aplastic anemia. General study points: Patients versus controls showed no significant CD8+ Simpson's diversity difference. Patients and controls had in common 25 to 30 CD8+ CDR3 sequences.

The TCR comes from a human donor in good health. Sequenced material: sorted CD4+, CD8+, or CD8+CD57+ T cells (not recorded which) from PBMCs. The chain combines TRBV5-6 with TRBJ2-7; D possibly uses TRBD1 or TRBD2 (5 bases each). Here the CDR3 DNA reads TGTGCCAGCAGCTGGGGCGGGCTATCCTACGAGCAGTACTTC. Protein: CASSWGGLSYEQYF.